Listed below are T cell receptor beta chains from one sample, sequenced in a study of blood T cell repertoires in COVID-19. Sequenced by immunoSEQ multiplex PCR; TCRdb stores in-frame clones only, minus some. The sample records about 15,000 clones, 60% to 85% being singletons. The sequencing sample was made of peripheral blood. These receptors all come from a man between 60 and 70 years old with acute or convalescent COVID-19. Each CDR3 is given with its conserved first and last residue. D genes are given only for firm matches. Part of the rows lack a size; the others show once, few, many or a class for expanded clones.

d_gene	abundance	v_gene	j_gene	CDR3nt	CDR3aa
TRBD1	-	TRBV27	TRBJ1-6	TGTGCCAGCAGTTTGGGACAGAATAATTCACCCCTCCACTTT	CASSLGQNNSPLHF
TRBD1	-	TRBV6-5	TRBJ1-1	TGTGCCAGCAGCCTAAACAGGGGAAAGACTGAAGCTTTCTTT	CASSLNRGKTEAFF
-	-	TRBV7-8	TRBJ2-7	TGTGCCAGCAGCTTAAGGCTAGATCTCTCCTACGAGCAGTACTTC	CASSLRLDLSYEQYF
-	-	TRBV2	TRBJ2-7	TGTGCCAGTGCTGTTTACGGTTCCTACGAGCAGTACTTC	CASAVYGSYEQYF
TRBD2	few	TRBV6-2/TRBV6-3	TRBJ2-3	TGTGCCAGCAGTAAAGCGGGGGGACCCCTGATAGATACGCAGTATTTT	CASSKAGGPLIDTQYF
TRBD1	-	TRBV4-3	TRBJ2-2	TGCGCCAGCAGCCAAGTAGGCAGGGGGCGCAACACCGGGGAGCTGTTTTTT	CASSQVGRGRNTGELFF
-	-	TRBV7-2	TRBJ2-5	TGTGCCAGCAGCTTAGATAGATCGGGGACCCAGTACTTC	CASSLDRSGTQYF
TRBD2	-	TRBV5-1	TRBJ2-7	TGCGCCAGCAGCTTCGGGACTAGCGGGTTCCGAGCCTACGAGCAGTACTTC	CASSFGTSGFRAYEQYF
-	few	TRBV5-1	TRBJ2-6	TGCGCCAGCAGCTTGGACCCCGGGGTATGGTCTGGGGCCAACGTCCTGACTTTC	CASSLDPGVWSGANVLTF
-	-	TRBV7-2	TRBJ2-7	TGTGCCAGCAGCTTAGTCCGTTCGTCCGGGTTCTCTTACGAGCAGTACTTC	CASSLVRSSGFSYEQYF
TRBD2	-	TRBV18	TRBJ2-2	TGTGCCAGCTCACCTCTACTAGCGGGGAGGAACACCGGGGAGCTGTTTTTT	CASSPLLAGRNTGELFF
TRBD1	-	TRBV6-5	TRBJ1-5	TGTGCCAGCAGTACCCAGGACAGGGTGAATCAGCCCCAGCATTTT	CASSTQDRVNQPQHF
TRBD1	-	TRBV5-1	TRBJ2-7	TGCGCCAGCAGCTTAACAGGGGGCGACTACGAGCAGTACTTC	CASSLTGGDYEQYF
-	-	TRBV5-4	TRBJ2-1	TGTGCCAGCAGCGTGGGGGGGCCCTCCTACAATGAGCAGTTCTTC	CASSVGGPSYNEQFF
-	-	TRBV7-5	TRBJ2-5	TGTGCCAGAAGCTTAGTTGAGGCAGTCATGACCCAAGAGACCCAGTACTTC	CARSLVEAVMTQETQYF
-	few	TRBV23-1	TRBJ1-2	TGCGCCAGCAGTCAATCGAGAGGGCTCTATGGCTACACCTTC	CASSQSRGLYGYTF
TRBD1	-	TRBV19	TRBJ1-2	TGTGCCGCCGTCCGGGGACAGAACTATGGCTACACCTTC	CAAVRGQNYGYTF
TRBD1	-	TRBV5-6	TRBJ1-2	TGTGCCAGCGGATCCTATGGGACAGGCGGTAACTATGGCTACACCTTC	CASGSYGTGGNYGYTF
-	-	TRBV30	TRBJ1-6	TGTGCCTGGACGCTGGGTAGCTCACCCCTCCACTTT	CAWTLGSSPLHF
-	few	TRBV4-3	TRBJ2-5	TGCGCCAGCAGCCAAGATTGGCTCCTTGGAGAGACCCAGTACTTC	CASSQDWLLGETQYF
TRBD1	few	TRBV7-2	TRBJ1-2	TGTGCCAGCAGCTTAGCGCTAAGACAGGGGAATGGCTACACCTTC	CASSLALRQGNGYTF
-	few	TRBV5-1	TRBJ1-1	TGCGCCAGCAGCTACGTGACTCTGACTGAAGCTTTCTTT	CASSYVTLTEAFF
TRBD1	-	TRBV7-2	TRBJ2-5	TGTGCCAGCAGCTTGAGCACAGGGGGCGGCCAAGAGACCCAGTACTTC	CASSLSTGGGQETQYF
TRBD1	-	TRBV5-1	TRBJ1-2	TGCGCCAGCAGCTTGGTAGGGACAGACTATGGCTACACCTTC	CASSLVGTDYGYTF
TRBD1	-	TRBV7-2	TRBJ1-6	TGTGCCACACGGCCCATAACCGGGACAGGAGTACTCCCCCTCCACTTT	CATRPITGTGVLPLHF
TRBD1	few	TRBV6-5	TRBJ1-6	TGTGCCAGCAGTTTAAACAGGGGCCGATTCAATTCACCCCTCCACTTT	CASSLNRGRFNSPLHF
-	-	TRBV5-8	TRBJ1-1	TGTGCCAGCAGCGAAATCCTTTCAGGGAACCATCTCGCCCAAGCTTTCTTT	CASSEILSGNHLAQAFF